The 2 T cell receptor beta chains presented below share a single source sample, sequenced in a study of shared clonotypes between healthy human individuals (TCRdb year 2020). The library was obtained by the immunoSEQ multiplex PCR assay. Not all clones reach the TCRdb copy of this immuneACCESS table, which keeps in-frame sequences only. Checked studies attribute under half of the gap to unresolved V genes and leave the rest unexplained. For this sample there are more than 2,000,000 clones; around 94% appear just once. The leading ten clones occupy around 0.15% of the sample. The sample was naive CD4+ T cells sorted from blood. Read against the paper, the sample's cell subset or site label means: CD45RA+ positively selected. All receptors derive from a man younger than 35 in good health.

The rearrangement links TRBV27 to TRBJ2-6, with unresolved D. The CDR3 covers 14 residues. Trimming stripped 5 bases from V and 4 bases from J, with 9 bases between. Germline CDR1 reads MNHEY; CDR2 reads SMNVEV (reference sequence). CDR3 residues: CASSLSTGANVLTF. CDR3 DNA: TGTGCCAGCAGTCTAAGTACCGGGGCCAACGTCCTGACTTTC.

The sample holds a few counts of this clone. This same CDR3 is encoded by further DNA sequences in the sample. The chain employs TRBV11-2 and TRBJ1-5; 11 positions match TRBD1. Germline CDR1 and CDR2: SGHAT and FQNNGV. The CDR3 contains 15 residues. Trimming at V came to 1 base and at J to 4 bases, leaving 0 bases not matched to a gene. CDR3 nucleotide sequence: TGTGCCAGCAGCTTAGGGGACAGGGGGAATCAGCCCCAGCATTTT. It translates to CASSLGDRGNQPQHF.